This entry describes one T cell receptor (beta chain). What it recognizes is unknown. Amplification used 60 Vbeta primers and 13 Jbeta primers. Data came from immunoSEQ multiplex PCR; TCRdb stores just in-frame clones and leaves some out. Here the sample spans hundreds of thousands of clones, approximately 82% being singletons. The donors comprised healthy bone marrow donors. V shed 1 base and J shed 2 bases, with 10 bases lying between them. CDR3 size: 14 residues. The germline CDR1 and CDR2 sequences are SGHDT and YYEEEE. The source of the sample is a study of cytomegalovirus exposure and HLA in healthy donors. Findings and caveats of the study: Later on, an analysis found that several of the most significant clusters appeared to be linked to common viral pathogens, which included parvovirus B19. The likely origin of a cluster of highly shared sequence variants was a sequencing artifact. The authors enumerated 150 to 200 TCR beta chains as linked to cytomegalovirus.

The source of this sequence is a man aged 18 to 30 in good health and CMV-seronegative. Sequencing used PBMCs. This rearrangement joins TRBV5-6 to TRBJ2-7; D is possibly TRBD2 (5 bases). The CDR3 here is CASSLSGGAYEQYF. DNA for the CDR3: TGTGCCAGCAGCTTGTCCGGAGGCGCCTACGAGCAGTACTTC.